The clone carrying this T cell receptor beta chain was found many times. A junction end diverges from the germline sequence, so it may reflect a read error. The record originates from a study of molecular identifiers for immune sequencing clone quantification. Using its own MiXCR run on the PCR reads, TCRdb lists one record per CDR3 protein. The data contain more than 450,000 distinct CDR3 sequences, roughly 24% of them seen just once; the ten biggest clones take up 0.76%. The V gene's germline CDR1 is SQVTM and CDR2 ANQGSEA. The CDR3 spans 14 residues. Material for sequencing was naive CD8+ T cells from blood, with Jurkat cell RNA spiked in. Subset indicated: FACS-sorted CD8+CD4-CCR7+CD45RA+ naive T cells. J is TRBJ2-5 and V is TRBV29-1; TRBD2 agrees at 7 bases. This receptor was identified in a human donor in good health. Some libraries in this study had Jurkat cell RNA spiked in. CDR3 amino acids: CSAETSVVEETQYF. In nucleotides, the CDR3 is TGCAGCGCTGAAACTAGCGTTGTAGAAGAGACCCAGTACTTC.